These 18 T cell receptor beta chains came from one sample sequenced in a study of blood T cell repertoires in COVID-19. Sequenced by immunoSEQ multiplex PCR; TCRdb stores in-frame clones only, minus some. The sample includes roughly 250,000 clones, roughly four fifths of them seen just once. Sequenced: peripheral blood. The receptors shown here come from a person aged 70 to 79 with COVID-19, enrolled during active disease.

The chain employs TRBV2 and TRBJ1-2; 9 bases are a match to TRBD1. This CDR3 has 14 residues. CDR1 is SNHLY, CDR2 FYNNEI, per germline. Losses at the gene ends were 5 bases for V and 6 bases for J; bases not matched to a gene: 7. CDR3 residues: CASSTTGQGNGYTF. DNA for the CDR3: TGTGCCAGCAGTACCACGGGACAGGGAAATGGCTACACCTTC.

This sequence joins TRBV11-3 and TRBJ2-1; the match to TRBD2 covers 15 bases. V lost 4 bases to trimming and J lost 6 bases; unmatched junction nucleotides: 10. CDR1 is SGHNT, CDR2 YENEEA, per germline. The CDR3 sequence is 18 residues long. The CDR3 protein is CASSSSGTSGGTGNEQFF. DNA for the CDR3: TGTGCCAGCAGCTCGTCTGGGACTAGCGGGGGGACGGGCAATGAGCAGTTCTTC.

This clone was seen once. V is TRBV27 and J is TRBJ1-5; the D gene is possibly TRBD1 (5 bases). CDR1 is MNHEY, CDR2 SMNVEV, per germline (reference sequence). There are 16 residues in the CDR3. V was clipped by 6 bases and J by 2 bases, with 17 bases between them. CDR3 sequence (DNA): TGTGCCAGCAGAAGCCCTGGAGGAGGGGGCAATCAGCCCCAGCATTTT. Its protein is CASRSPGGGGNQPQHF.

The chain uses TRBV5-6 and TRBJ2-7; 7 bases are a match to TRBD1. Losses at the gene ends were 4 bases for V and 3 bases for J; bases not matched to a gene: 10. Germline V CDR1 and CDR2: SGHDT, YYEEEE. The CDR3 consists of 15 residues. The CDR3 DNA is TGTGCCAGCAGCGTCGGACGACAGGGATACTACGAGCAGTACTTC. Its translation: CASSVGRQGYYEQYF.

This sequence joins TRBV30 and TRBJ1-1; 7 nucleotides agree with TRBD1. The germline V gene has CDR1 GTSNPN and CDR2 SVGIG (reference sequence). V shed 4 bases and J 5 bases; nucleotides not matched to a gene: 4. This CDR3 comprises 12 residues. In nucleotides, the CDR3 is TGTGCCTGGAACAGGGGAAGGACTGAAGCTTTCTTT. It encodes CAWNRGRTEAFF.

Here the CDR3 DNA reads TGTGCCAGCAGCTTGGCCACAGGGGGGAATGAAAAACTGTTTTTT. Protein: CASSLATGGNEKLFF. The chain links TRBV5-4 to TRBJ1-4, with 8 positions matching TRBD1. This CDR3 region has 15 residues. The germline CDR1 and CDR2 sequences are SGHNT and YYREEE (reference sequence). The trim removed 0 bases at V and 5 bases at J, leaving 3 bases unmatched. Drawing the rest from reference TRBV5-4 and TRBJ1-4, the complete variable domain is ETGVTQSPTHLIKTRGQQVTLRCSSQSGHNTVSWYQQALGQGPQFIFQYYREEENGRGNFPPRFSGLQFPNYSSELNVNALELDDSALYLCASSLATGGNEKLFFGSGTQLSVL.

V usage is TRBV5-6 and J usage is TRBJ1-5; TRBD1 agrees at 9 bases. J lost 3 bases, V lost 1 base, and 14 bases had no gene match. Germline CDR1 is SGHDT and CDR2 is YYEEEE. The CDR3 sequence is 19 residues long. The CDR3 DNA reads TGTGCCAGCAGCTTGCTTTCGGGACAGGGATGGAACTCCAATCAGCCCCAGCATTTT. Residues: CASSLLSGQGWNSNQPQHF.

This chain uses TRBV5-1 with TRBJ2-5, with TRBD2 matching 10 bases. V shed 1 base and J 5 bases; nucleotides not matched to a gene: 2. The germline gives CDR1 SGHRS, CDR2 YFSETQ. The CDR3 spans 14 residues. The CDR3 here is CASSLTSGIETQYF. CDR3 sequence (DNA): TGCGCCAGCAGCTTGACTAGCGGGATCGAGACCCAGTACTTC.

The J gene is TRBJ2-7, the V gene TRBV15, with 7 bases matching TRBD1. The J segment lost 3 bases and the V segment lost 5 bases, leaving 7 bases of the junction unmatched. Germline V gene sequence: CDR1 LNHNV, CDR2 YYDKDF (reference sequence). This CDR3 is built from 14 residues. DNA of the CDR3: TGTGCCACCAGCCAGGGGGACAGCCGCTACGAGCAGTACTTC. Translated, it gives CATSQGDSRYEQYF.

The chain joins TRBV5-4 to TRBJ1-4, with TRBD1 matching 8 bases. The CDR3 length is 14 residues. The V gene end was trimmed by 4 bases and the J gene end by 10 bases; junction bases not matched to a gene: 9. CDR1 and CDR2 from the germline V gene are SGHNT and YYREEE (reference sequence). CDR3: CASSHETGVPKLFF. The CDR3 DNA reads as TGTGCCAGCAGCCATGAGACAGGGGTCCCAAAACTGTTTTTT.

The chain couples TRBV7-9 to TRBJ1-4; TRBD1 matches at 9 bases. V lost 5 bases and J lost 5; bases outside the gene matches: 3. The CDR3 covers 14 residues. CDR1 and CDR2 (germline): SEHNR, FQNEAQ (reference sequence). CDR3 sequence (DNA): TGTGCCAGCAGCCTGACAGGGGGGAATGAAAAACTGTTTTTT. Translating gives CASSLTGGNEKLFF.

The chain uses TRBV11-3 and TRBJ2-7, with 7 positions matching TRBD2. This CDR3 spans 16 amino acids. J lost 1 base, V lost 0 bases, and 6 bases had no gene match. Per germline, CDR1 SGHNT and CDR2 YENEEA. DNA for the CDR3: TGTGCCAGCAGCTTAGAACGGGGCGGGGGATCCTACGAGCAGTACTTC. Its translation: CASSLERGGGSYEQYF. Looking up the rest from reference TRBV11-3 and TRBJ2-7 gives the full variable domain: EAGVVQSPRYKIIEKKQPVAFWCNPISGHNTLYWYLQNLGQGPELLIRYENEEAVDDSQLPKDRFSAERLKGVDSTLKIQPAELGDSAVYLCASSLERGGGSYEQYFGPGTRLTVT.

This clone has a single count. V is TRBV7-9 and J is TRBJ2-5; 7 bases are a match to TRBD1. V gave up 5 bases and J gave up 2 bases; unmatched junction bases: 8. Germline-derived CDR1 and CDR2 are SEHNR and FQNEAQ (reference sequence). CDR3 length equals 15 residues. The CDR3 protein is CASSKRQGLQETQYF. The CDR3 DNA sequence: TGTGCCAGCAGCAAGAGACAGGGCCTACAAGAGACCCAGTACTTC. The whole variable domain, remainder taken from reference TRBV7-9 and TRBJ2-5, is DTGVSQNPRHKITKRGQNVTFRCDPISEHNRLYWYRQTLGQGPEFLTYFQNEAQLEKSRLLSDRFSAERPKGSFSTLEIQRTEQGDSAMYLCASSKRQGLQETQYFGPGTRLLVL.

The chain links TRBV27 to TRBJ2-3, with D uncertain. The CDR3 spans 13 residues. V lost 4 bases and J 4 bases, leaving 9 bases between the germline ends. CDR1 MNHEY and CDR2 SMNVEV come from the germline V gene (reference sequence). The CDR3 region is CASSSFAADTQYF. The CDR3 nucleotides are TGTGCCAGCAGTTCTTTCGCGGCAGATACGCAGTATTTT.

V usage is TRBV6-6 and J usage is TRBJ2-3; D remains ambiguous. CDR1 is MNHNY and CDR2 is SVGAGI in the germline V gene (reference sequence). The CDR3 covers 12 residues. Between the trimmed V and J ends, which lost 2 bases and 5 bases, there was a span of 5 bases. The CDR3 spells CASSYPLDTQYF. The CDR3 coding sequence is TGTGCCAGCAGTTACCCCTTAGATACGCAGTATTTT.

The chain links TRBV21-1 to TRBJ1-2; no DNA check was done on the table's D call, TRBD1. TRBV21-1 is classified as a pseudogene. The CDR3 covers 14 residues. The CDR3 spells CASINRGLNYGYTF. CDR3 coding DNA: TGTGCCAGCATCAACAGGGGCCTTAACTATGGCTACACCTTC.

The CDR3 DNA reads as TGTGCCAGCAGTGCCCAGGACTGGAACACTGAAGCTTTCTTT. Translation gives CASSAQDWNTEAFF. The chain recombines TRBV28 with TRBJ1-1, with no clear D. This CDR3 comprises 14 residues. Germline loops: CDR1 MDHEN, CDR2 SYDVKM. Trimming removed 5 bases from V and 1 base from J, with 11 bases in between.

This clone has just a few counts. This rearrangement joins TRBV7-9 to TRBJ1-4; no reliable D call. Germline V CDR1 and CDR2: SEHNR, FQNEAQ (reference sequence). This CDR3 is built from 14 residues. V dropped 5 bases and J dropped 10 bases, with 17 bases sitting between them. This CDR3 is CASSPSGVAGKLFF. CDR3 in DNA: TGTGCCAGCAGCCCTTCAGGAGTGGCGGGAAAACTGTTTTTT.